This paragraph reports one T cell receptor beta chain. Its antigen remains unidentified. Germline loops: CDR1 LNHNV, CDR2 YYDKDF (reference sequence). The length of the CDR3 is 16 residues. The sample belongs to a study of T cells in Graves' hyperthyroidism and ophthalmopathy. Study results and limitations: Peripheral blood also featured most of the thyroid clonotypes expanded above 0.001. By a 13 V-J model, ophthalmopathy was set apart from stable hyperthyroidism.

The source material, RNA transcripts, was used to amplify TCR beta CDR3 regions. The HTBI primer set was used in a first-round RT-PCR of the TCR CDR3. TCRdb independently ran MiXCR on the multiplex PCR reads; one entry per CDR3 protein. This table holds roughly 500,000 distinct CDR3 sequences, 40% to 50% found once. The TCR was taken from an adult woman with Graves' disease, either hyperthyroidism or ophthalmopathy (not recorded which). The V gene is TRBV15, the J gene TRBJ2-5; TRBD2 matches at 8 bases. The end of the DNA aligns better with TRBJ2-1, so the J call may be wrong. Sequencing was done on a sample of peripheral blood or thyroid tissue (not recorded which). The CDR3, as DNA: TGTGCCACCAGCAGAGGCCTAGCGGGCTCCTACAATGAGCAGTTCTTC. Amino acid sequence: CATSRGLAGSYNEQFF.